What follows is one T cell receptor (beta chain) and its context. Its antigen remains unidentified. Qualities for individual bases were not recorded, and no much larger clone is one base off. The data stem from a study of OX40 agonist ivuxolimab in advanced cancers. In terms of the full investigation: Ivuxolimab was a fully human IgG2 agonistic monoclonal antibody targeting the costimulatory receptor OX40 (CD134). Intravenous ivuxolimab was administered to patients every 2 weeks at six dose levels: 0.01, 0.1, 0.3, 1.5, 3 and 10 mg/kg. Of the roughly 54 patients in dose escalation, around 20 had hepatocellular carcinoma, approximately 15 had melanoma, 9 had renal cell carcinoma and 9 had head and neck cancer. In the dose-escalation cohort, 75% to 85% of patients were male, and the mean age was 60 years with a range of roughly 20 to 85. Prior anti-PD-1, anti-PD-L1 or anti-CTLA-4 therapy was permitted, and approximately 41% of dose-escalation patients had received checkpoint inhibitors. Partial responses occurred in three dose-escalation patients, of whom one had hepatocellular carcinoma and two had cutaneous melanoma. Peripheral TCRbeta sequencing aimed to test whether ivuxolimab altered TCR sequence diversity and caused clonal T-cell expansion. The paper reports the monotherapy dose-escalation portion (N ≈ 50 patients) of the phase I ivuxolimab trial. The study at large found these results: The antigen specificity of the clonally expanded peripheral T cells was not determined. After ivuxolimab, CD8+ T cells had more expanded clones than CD4+ T cells on average. Low levels of normalized T-cell clonal expansion were also seen in some nonresponding patients. At doses of 0.1 to 3.0 mg/kg, clonal expansion of both CD4+ and CD8+ T cells in blood was seen between baseline and week 6. In partial responders in the 0.1-3.0 mg/kg groups, normalized peripheral clonal expansion was found to be among the lowest, especially among CD8+ T cells.

The trial excluded patients who had a history of autoimmune disease or were on systemic immunosuppression. Peripheral blood for TCR sequencing was drawn from every dose cohort at baseline, at cycle 4 day 1 and at cycle 7 day 1. The samples were taken from a phase I, first-in-human, multicenter, open-label dose-escalation trial of ivuxolimab. Adults with locally advanced or metastatic melanoma, renal cell carcinoma, hepatocellular carcinoma or head and neck squamous cell carcinoma were enrolled in the trial. Before TCR sequencing, CD4+ and CD8+ T cells were separately sorted from peripheral blood. Deletion took 2 bases off V and 8 bases off J, with a span of 10 bases between the germline ends. From cysteine to phenylalanine, the CDR3 is 13 amino acids long. The only DNA kept is the CDR3, 39 bases in frame from the first base. The germline V gene encodes CDR1 SGHTA and CDR2 FQGTGA. For sequencing of the TCRbeta CDR3 region, genomic DNA was extracted from the sorted cells. The immunoSEQ Assay was used to sequence the TCRbeta CDR3 regions. The immuneACCESS repertoire file appears here via TCRdb, limited to in-frame rearrangements. These files lack a portion of the clones; in checked studies, under half of the deficit traces to unresolved V genes, and the cause of the others is not known. This sample gives around 60,000 clones in total; 90% to 95% of them show up just once. More than 1.5% of the sample goes to the ten largest clones.

The sample in question was CD4+ or CD8+ T cells sorted from blood, obtained in a trial of the OX40 agonist ivuxolimab. The chain is made from TRBV7-3 and TRBJ2-1; the D segment could be TRBD2, given 5 matching bases. This sequence was found in an adult with an advanced solid tumor such as melanoma, head and neck, liver or kidney cancer. The DNA is TGTGCCAGCAGCTTAGGGGTGCGGGATGAGCAGTTCTTC. It encodes CASSLGVRDEQFF.